A selection of T cell receptor beta chains follows, all from one sample in a study of T cells in Graves' hyperthyroidism and ophthalmopathy. TCRdb re-analysed the multiplex PCR reads in MiXCR, keeping a single row per CDR3 protein. The data contain around 490,000 distinct CDR3 sequences, 15% to 20% of them singletons. Sequenced input: blood. The receptors originated from a man aged 40-55 years with Graves' ophthalmopathy. Both conserved end residues are trimmed from each CDR3. Each record gives: V gene, CDR3 protein.

TRBV2 | ASSGEGGLDYEQY
TRBV6-1 | ASSGLLTETYGYT
TRBV19 | ASSMAGGPGNTIY
TRBV20-1 | SARDGRDPAGWGSYEQY
TRBV5-1 | ASSLRDSSYNEQF
TRBV2 | ASSAGGTSGSYEQY
TRBV7-8 | ASSFDEGGGTTDTQY
TRBV29-1 | SVDHSHEQY
TRBV7-2 | ASSPTQGARGNTIY
TRBV12-3/TRBV12-4 | ASSPKFSSYNEQF
TRBV7-8 | ASSLALTPGRANTGELF
TRBV28 | ASNPAGESYNSPLH
TRBV19 | ASRGRTDGESGYT
TRBV15 | ATSSTGATSYEQY
TRBV20-1 | SARDPGGGSNEQF
TRBV7-2 | ASTETSGSEDTDTQY